The clone carrying this T cell receptor beta chain was seen a few times. This sample stems from a study of chemoradiotherapy in HPV16-positive cancers. Study information: Functional T-cell assays on two HPV16-positive patients' cells defined candidate HPV-specific clones and common TCR motifs.

Repertoires were generated with immunoSEQ multiplex PCR, while TCRdb's copy carries only in-frame clones and drops some. This table holds about 14,000 clones, nearly 70% found once. The CDR3 runs 14 residues. Germline values: CDR1 SGHTA, CDR2 FQGNSA. V gave up 4 bases and J gave up 2 bases, with 8 bases separating them. The chain employs TRBV7-2 and TRBJ2-2; TRBD2 might be the D (6 bases). The sample was collected from a patient who underwent chemoradiotherapy. This clonotype was obtained from a human donor with HPV-associated anogenital cancer. As DNA, the CDR3 is TGTGCCAGCAGCTATAGCGGAAACACCGGGGAGCTGTTTTTT. Amino acids: CASSYSGNTGELFF.